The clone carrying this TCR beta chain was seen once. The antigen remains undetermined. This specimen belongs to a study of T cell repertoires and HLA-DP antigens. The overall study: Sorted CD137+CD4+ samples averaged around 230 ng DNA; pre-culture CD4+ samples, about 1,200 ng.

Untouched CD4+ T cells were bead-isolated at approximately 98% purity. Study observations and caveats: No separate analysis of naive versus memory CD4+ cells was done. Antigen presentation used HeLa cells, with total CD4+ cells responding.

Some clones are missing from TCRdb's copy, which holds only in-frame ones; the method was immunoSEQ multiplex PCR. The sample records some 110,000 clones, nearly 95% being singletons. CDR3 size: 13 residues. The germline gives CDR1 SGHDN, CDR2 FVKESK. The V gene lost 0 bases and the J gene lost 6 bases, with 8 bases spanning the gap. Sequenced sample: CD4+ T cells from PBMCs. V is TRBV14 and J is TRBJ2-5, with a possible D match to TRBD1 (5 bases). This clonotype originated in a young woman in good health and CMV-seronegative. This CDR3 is CASSQDLGQTQYF. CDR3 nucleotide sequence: TGTGCCAGCAGCCAAGATCTGGGGCAGACCCAGTACTTC.